Below, 9 T cell receptor beta chains from the same sample are listed, as sequenced in a study of Graves' ophthalmopathy and Graves' hyperthyroidism. TCR beta CDR3 amplification used RNA transcripts. First-round RT-PCR employed HTBI primers, with a second-round multiplex PCR after it. TCRdb independently ran MiXCR on the multiplex PCR reads; one entry per CDR3 protein. The top ten hold less than 60% of the sample, which has 200,000 to 300,000 distinct CDR3 sequences, around 50% seen once. Sequenced material: peripheral blood. Receptors were obtained from an adult man with Graves' ophthalmopathy.

This clonotype has a handful of counts. The genes are TRBV20-1 and TRBJ2-7; no firm D call. This CDR3 is 13 amino acids long. Between the trimmed V and J ends, which lost 3 bases and 0 bases, there was a span of 9 bases. Germline V lookup: CDR1 DFQATT, CDR2 SNEGSKA (reference sequence). The CDR3 bases are TGCAGTGCTAGGCACCCTAGCTCCTACGAGCAGTACTTC. Amino acids: CSARHPSSYEQYF.

The genes are TRBV5-1 and TRBJ1-3; D call uncertain. Germline V CDR1 and CDR2: SGHRS, YFSETQ. The CDR3 spans 15 residues. V was cut by 4 bases and J by 0 bases, with 11 bases left in between. The CDR3, as DNA: TGCGCCAGCAGCCCGACCTTAAGCTCTGGAAACACCATATATTTT. It translates to CASSPTLSSGNTIYF.

The chain combines TRBV6-6 with TRBJ2-5; either TRBD1 or TRBD2 may supply D (5 bases each). The CDR3 extends over 14 amino acids. The germline V and J ends were trimmed by 2 bases and 2 bases, with 9 bases remaining between them. The germline V gene has CDR1 MNHNY and CDR2 SVGAGI (reference sequence). The CDR3 is CASSYGGPQETQYF. CDR3 bases: TGTGCCAGCAGTTACGGGGGACCTCAAGAGACCCAGTACTTC.

Comments on this clonotype: A read error may be the cause here, since a much bigger clone is one base away. This chain joins TRBV13 and TRBJ2-7; D may be TRBD2 (6 bases). Looked up from germline, CDR1 is PRHDT and CDR2 is FYEKMQ (reference sequence). This CDR3 comprises 17 residues. CDR3 sequence reads: CTSSLWGGTASRYEQYF. The CDR3 DNA reads TGTACCAGCAGCTTATGGGGCGGGACGGCATCACGGTACGAGCAGTACTTC.

The chain's CDR3 is CASSLHEGSYGYTF. The CDR3 DNA reads as TGTGCCAGCAGTTTACACGAGGGTAGCTATGGCTACACCTTC. The chain links TRBV12-3 or TRBV12-4 to TRBJ1-2, with D unclear. This CDR3 region has 14 residues. The V and J ends lost 2 bases and 4 bases respectively, with 11 bases between them.

This chain uses TRBV20-1 with TRBJ2-5, with D possibly matching TRBD1 (6 bases). In germline, CDR1 is DFQATT, CDR2 SNEGSKA (reference sequence). Trimming shortened V by 4 bases and J by 4 bases, and 16 bases separated the two germline ends. CDR3 length: 14 residues. The CDR3 DNA reads TGCAGTGCTACGACGCCAGGGGCGGGAGAGACCCAGTACTTC. This sequence encodes CSATTPGAGETQYF.

Notes on this clonotype: Given a much more abundant clone one base away, this may be a read error. The chain carries TRBV9 and TRBJ2-5, with D possibly TRBD1 on 6 matching bases. Germline loops: CDR1 SGDLS, CDR2 YYNGEE. This CDR3 spans 13 amino acids. V lost 4 bases and J 7 bases, leaving 14 bases between the germline ends. In nucleotides, the CDR3 is TGTGCCAGCAGCCACAGGGTTGAAGGGACCCAGTACTTC. Translating it yields CASSHRVEGTQYF.

This clonotype occurred a few times. V usage is TRBV7-9 and J usage is TRBJ2-2; D gene uncertain. This CDR3 contains 16 residues. Germline lookup yields CDR1 SEHNR and CDR2 FQNEAQ (reference sequence). V shed 2 bases and J shed 1 base, with 11 bases lying between them. The CDR3: CASSLHRTWNTGELFF. The CDR3 DNA reads as TGTGCCAGCAGCTTACATAGGACCTGGAACACCGGGGAGCTGTTTTTT.

The CDR3 DNA sequence: TGCGCCAGCAGCCAAGAGGACAGGGCAACCTACGAGCAGTACTTC. Encoded protein: CASSQEDRATYEQYF. The chain combines TRBV4-1 with TRBJ2-7; 8 nucleotides match TRBD1. This CDR3 contains 15 residues. Germline CDR1 MGHRA, CDR2 YSYEKL. J lost 2 bases, V lost 0 bases, and 3 bases had no gene match.